A selection of T cell receptor beta chains follows, all from one sample in a study of blood T cells in healthy people across ages. In TCRdb, the 5' RACE reads were re-called with MiXCR into one record per CDR3 protein. The sample has about 1.7 million distinct CDR3 sequences, 28% seen once. Sequencing was carried out using blood. The receptor set was obtained from a woman in her 30s in good health. The CDR3 runs from the conserved cysteine through the conserved F or W. The D gene is left open where the match is weak. Not every row has a clone size; where given, it reads once, few, many or a size class.

D	size	V	J	DNA	CDR3
TRBD2	NA	TRBV29-1	TRBJ2-5	TGCAGCGTTGAAGTCAGCGGGAATGAGCAGTACTTC	CSVEVSGNEQYF
NA	NA	TRBV12-3/TRBV12-4	TRBJ2-3	TGTGCCAGCAGTTTTCCCGAGGGGGGGGCAGATACGCAGTATTTT	CASSFPEGGADTQYF
NA	NA	TRBV30	TRBJ2-4	TGTGCCTGGAGTGAAAAGGACATTCAGTACTTC	CAWSEKDIQYF
TRBD1	NA	TRBV5-4	TRBJ2-7	TGTGCCAGCAGCACCCGGGACAGGGCGGGCGAGCAGTACTTC	CASSTRDRAGEQYF
NA	NA	TRBV28	TRBJ2-6	TGTGCCACAGGGGACCCCTCTGGGGCCAACGTCCTGACTTTC	CATGDPSGANVLTF
NA	NA	TRBV12-3/TRBV12-4	TRBJ1-5	TGTGCCAGCGGGGATAGGGTACAGCCCCAGCATTTT	CASGDRVQPQHF
TRBD2	NA	TRBV9	TRBJ2-1	TGTGCCAGCAGCTTAAACTTTGGACTAGCGGGGGGGGATGGGCAGTTCTTC	CASSLNFGLAGGDGQFF
TRBD1	NA	TRBV6-1	TRBJ1-5	TGTGCCAGCAGTGAGACAGGGCGCAATCAGCCCCAGCATTTT	CASSETGRNQPQHF
NA	NA	TRBV12-3/TRBV12-4	TRBJ2-3	NA	CASILGIAVDTQYF
NA	NA	TRBV6-1	TRBJ2-4	TGTGCCGGCAGTCAGAACCTGAAGGGGGGCAAAAACATTCAGTACTTC	CAGSQNLKGGKNIQYF
TRBD1	few	TRBV12-3/TRBV12-4	TRBJ2-7	TGTGCCAGCAGTGTGACAGGGGGCGACGAGCAGTACTTC	CASSVTGGDEQYF
NA	NA	TRBV9	TRBJ1-2	TGTGCCAGCAGCGTAGAAGGAGAGGACTATGGCTACACCTTC	CASSVEGEDYGYTF
NA	few	TRBV28	TRBJ1-4	TGTGCCAGCAAGCTCTCAACTAATGAAAAACTGTTTTTT	CASKLSTNEKLFF
TRBD1	NA	TRBV5-1	TRBJ2-3	TGCGCCAGCAGCTTGGATACCGGGACAGGGGTGATTACGTATGTAACAGATACGCAGTATTTT	CASSLDTGTGVITYVTDTQYF
NA	few	TRBV29-1	TRBJ1-2	TGCAGCTTTGAAGATTCTGCGCGGTCCTACACCTTC	CSFEDSARSYTF
NA	few	TRBV6-1	TRBJ1-6	TGTGCCAGCAGAATCATTGCCCCAGGGTTTTCGGATAATTCACCCCTCCACTTT	CASRIIAPGFSDNSPLHF
NA	NA	TRBV7-9	TRBJ2-5	TGTGCCAGCAGCCCCCCCTTTGACGGAGGGGCCCTCCAAGAGACCCAGTACTTC	CASSPPFDGGALQETQYF
NA	NA	TRBV4-1	TRBJ2-2	TGCGCCAGCAGCCAAGAGTCGAATGGCCCCACCGGGGAGCTGTTTTTT	CASSQESNGPTGELFF
TRBD2	many	TRBV5-1	TRBJ2-1	TGCGCCAGCAGCCCTGGACTAGCGAGTGTGGAACAGTTCTTC	CASSPGLASVEQFF
NA	NA	TRBV11-2	TRBJ1-1	TGTGCCAGCAGCTTAGCTACAGGGAGAGCTTTCTTT	CASSLATGRAFF
TRBD1	many	TRBV4-3	TRBJ1-2	TGCGCCAGCAGCCAAGACCAGGGGGCAGCTAACTATGGCTACACCTTC	CASSQDQGAANYGYTF
NA	NA	TRBV7-2	TRBJ1-2	TGTGCCAGCACTCTTAGTGGGGGCGTCAACTATGGCTACACCTTC	CASTLSGGVNYGYTF
NA	NA	TRBV4-2	TRBJ2-7	TGTGCCAGCAGCCGCGAGGCCACAGGGTTCTACGAGCAGTACTTC	CASSREATGFYEQYF
NA	NA	TRBV11-2	TRBJ2-7	TGTGCCAGCAGCTCCCGTGGGGACGGCTACGAGCAGTACTTC	CASSSRGDGYEQYF
NA	few	TRBV6-1	TRBJ1-1	TGTGCCAGCAGTGAGGGGTCGGCTGAAGCTTTCTTT	CASSEGSAEAFF
NA	few	TRBV5-1	TRBJ1-5	TGCGCCAGCAGCGAGGGCTCGCCCCCACAGCCCCAGCATTTT	CASSEGSPPQPQHF
TRBD1	NA	TRBV18	TRBJ2-7	TGTGCCAGCTCACTCTCCGGGACAGAGAACTACGAGCAGTACTTC	CASSLSGTENYEQYF
TRBD2	NA	TRBV7-6	TRBJ2-5	TGTGCCAGCAGCTTAGCAAGGACTAGCTCGAGCGAGACCCAGTACTTC	CASSLARTSSSETQYF